The text below deals with one TCR beta chain. What this receptor recognizes is not known. It has no much larger one-base neighbor in the sample; base qualities were not kept. Another Seattle source contributed samples from volunteer blood donors who had recovered from COVID-19. The collaborating institutions used their own protocols to collect whole blood in K2EDTA tubes. For TCRbeta analysis, collaborators shipped samples in one of three forms: frozen whole blood, isolated PBMCs, or DNA extracted from either of those sample types. These data are taken from a study of blood T cell repertoires in COVID-19 (dated by TCRdb to between 2020 and 2021). With respect to the entire study: Collaborator samples came from the United States, Italy and Spain and covered acute and convalescent phases of COVID-19. The prospective study material was composed of cDNA or gDNA derived from T cells, B-cell-depleted T cells, or PBMCs. The dataset comprised deeply sampled blood TCRbeta repertoires from subjects exposed to, actively infected with, or recovered from COVID-19. The repertoires were released in a freely available public database intended as a resource for research on the immune response to SARS-CoV-2. The samples were drawn from two sources: the first 160 participants of the ongoing ImmuneRACE study, and 950 to 1,500 subjects contributed by 6 global collaborators. Nearly every sample came with metadata listing a de-identified subject ID, COVID-19 status, age in years and sex. HLA class I and class II types, where available, came from metadata supplied by the sample provider rather than from assay-based typing.

Points the paper makes about the study in general: How much clinical and demographic metadata was included differed by source and by participant, and the metadata was provided uncurated.

TCRbeta CDR3 regions were amplified from genomic DNA by means of the immunoSEQ Assay, a bias-controlled multiplex PCR. Per the original workflow: The number of nucleated cells in each sample was estimated by amplification of reference gene primers within the assay. To quantify the absolute abundance of each unique TCRbeta CDR3 rearrangement, sequence reads were collapsed and filtered. Productive Simpson clonality was computed per sample as the square root of Simpson's diversity index over productive rearrangements. TCRdb mirrors the immuneACCESS table, restricted to in-frame sequences. Some clones are absent from its copies; in checked studies, under half trace to an unresolved V gene, and the reason for the others is unknown. The DNA was the basis for D and trimming; V, J and clone size are from that table. Present in this sample are a few hundred thousand clones, about 85% of which were seen just once. Jointly, the top ten make up about 2.2% of the sample.

The specimen sequenced was peripheral blood. This TCR was recovered from a woman in her forties or fifties who had recovered from COVID-19.

The CDR3 reads CASSRLQGPSEAFF. The bases are TGTGCCAGCAGCCGTTTACAGGGTCCCTCCGAAGCTTTCTTT. The chain employs TRBV3-1 (or the pseudogene TRBV3-2) and TRBJ1-1; the D segment could be TRBD1, given 6 matching bases. V is shortened by 4 bases, J by 8 bases, and the region joining them spans 17 bases. The germline V gene (reference sequence) gives CDR1 as LGHDT and CDR2 as YNNKEL. The CDR3 has 14 amino acids, counting the end cysteine and phenylalanine. This entry keeps only the CDR3 DNA: 42 bases, framed from base 1.